The T cell receptor (beta chain) described here comes from a study of T cells after yellow fever vaccination. Study results and limitations: Detected again after the booster were most primary-vaccination clones, at approximately 96% CD4 and approximately 90% CD8. Shared CD4/CD8 clonotypes were a small share, likely from convergent recombination. Within FACS-sorted repertoires, abundant clonotypes contaminating from the bulk population could be present.

Worth noting for this clonotype: Its matching antigen is unknown.

CDR3 length: 14 residues. Germline loops: CDR1 SGHDT, CDR2 YYEEEE. The V end lost 2 bases, the J end lost 7 bases, and 13 bases lay between the germline ends. Template switching by 5'RACE produced TCR cDNA, adding a universal primer site and UMIs. MiXCR was run by TCRdb on the 5' RACE reads, yielding one entry per CDR3 protein. The sample yields 300,000 or so distinct CDR3 sequences, 6.8% seen once. This sequence was found in a man between 18 and 35 years old who received the YFV17D yellow fever vaccine. This specimen consisted of PBMCs, obtained approximately 40 days after the first yellow fever vaccination. The genes are TRBV5-6 and TRBJ2-1, with no clear D. CDR3 in DNA: TGTGCCAGCAGCTTTCGGGTTGGTATGAATGAGCAGTTCTTC. It encodes CASSFRVGMNEQFF. Looking up the rest from reference TRBV5-6 and TRBJ2-1 gives the full variable domain: DAGVTQSPTHLIKTRGQQVTLRCSPKSGHDTVSWYQQALGQGPQFIFQYYEEEERQRGNFPDRFSGHQFPNYSSELNVNALLLGDSALYLCASSFRVGMNEQFFGPGTRLTVL.